The present T cell receptor (beta chain) was sequenced within a study of technical replicates of blood from a handful of donors. V was trimmed by 3 bases and J by 4 bases, leaving 13 bases between them. Germline V gives CDR1 MDHEN, CDR2 SYDVKM. This CDR3 contains 14 residues. TCRdb's table, derived via immunoSEQ multiplex PCR, lists solely in-frame clones and lacks some. This sample has about 13,000 clones, with 79% found just once. This chain uses TRBV28 with TRBJ2-7; D possibly corresponds to TRBD2 (5 bases). The sequencing input was PBMCs. This clonotype was obtained from a human donor in good health. The CDR3 DNA reads TGTGCCAGCAGTTTGAGTGCGGGTTGGTACGAGCAGTACTTC. It translates to CASSLSAGWYEQYF.